Listed here are 10 T cell receptor beta chains from one sample, sequenced in a study of T-cell memory formation after mild COVID-19. TCRdb redid the calling of the 5' RACE reads with MiXCR, one entry per CDR3 protein. The data contain over 150,000 distinct CDR3 sequences, roughly 23% of them singletons. What was sequenced was PBMCs or a T cell subset sorted from them (not recorded which). Receptors originate from an adult woman who had mild COVID-19 (a few samples of this study predate the infection). Cell type and time point are not known.

Comments on this clonotype: One junction end disagrees with the germline gene, perhaps due to a read error. The chain uses TRBV7-7 and TRBJ2-3; D might be TRBD2 (5 bases). CDR3 length: 14 residues. CDR1 and CDR2 from the germline V gene are SSHAT and FNYEAQ (reference sequence). The CDR3: CASSLAGLTDTQYF. In nucleotides, the CDR3 is TGTGCTAGCAGCTTAGCTGGACTTACAGATACGCAGTATTTT.

This clonotype was counted only a few times. This sequence joins TRBV7-9 and TRBJ1-2; 7 bases are a match to TRBD1. The germline V gene has CDR1 SEHNR and CDR2 FQNEAQ (reference sequence). Trimming took 0 bases from V and 2 from J; bases not matched to a gene: 6. The length of the CDR3 is 16 residues. The CDR3 loop reads CASSLALQGPNYGYTF. DNA of the CDR3: TGTGCCAGCAGCTTAGCGCTACAGGGGCCCAACTATGGCTACACCTTC.

The chain recombines TRBV9 with TRBJ1-1; 7 nucleotides line up with TRBD1. The CDR3 has 16 residues. V shed 3 bases and J 0 bases; nucleotides not matched to a gene: 8. Germline V gene lookup returns CDR1 SGDLS and CDR2 YYNGEE. DNA of the CDR3: TGTGCCAGCAGCGGGGACTCAGGGGGGATGAACACTGAAGCTTTCTTT. This codes for CASSGDSGGMNTEAFF.

This clonotype was detected only a few times. The chain couples TRBV7-2 to TRBJ2-1; D is possibly TRBD2 (6 bases). The V end lost 0 bases, the J end lost 0 bases, and 15 bases lay between the germline ends. The CDR3 sequence is 18 residues long. In germline, CDR1 is SGHTA, CDR2 FQGNSA. CDR3 DNA sequence: TGTGCCAGCAGCTTAGCGGGGGAGGACTTAAGCTCCTACAATGAGCAGTTCTTC. Translated: CASSLAGEDLSSYNEQFF.

The chain links TRBV24-1 to TRBJ2-2, with D perhaps matching TRBD1 (5 bases). This CDR3 spans 16 amino acids. V lost 0 bases and J lost 4, with 11 bases in between. Germline assignment: CDR1 KGHDR and CDR2 SFDVKD. CDR3 nucleotides: TGTGCCACCAGTGATTTGTCAGGGTGGGGCACCGGGGAGCTGTTTTTT. Translation gives CATSDLSGWGTGELFF.

This clonotype was counted ten times or more. The chain combines TRBV9 with TRBJ2-7; a possible D gene is TRBD2 (6 bases). The CDR3 has 14 residues. Trimming pared 0 bases from V and 3 bases from J, leaving 10 bases between. Germline V gives CDR1 SGDLS, CDR2 YYNGEE. The CDR3 is CASSVGTTNYEQYF. As DNA, the CDR3 is TGTGCCAGCAGCGTAGGGACTACCAACTACGAGCAGTACTTC.

This clonotype was detected only a few times. The rearrangement uses TRBV24-1 and TRBJ2-1; 7 bases match TRBD1. The CDR3 totals 14 residues. Germline V gene lookup returns CDR1 KGHDR and CDR2 SFDVKD. V gave up 4 bases and J gave up 6 bases; unmatched junction bases: 5. As DNA, the CDR3 is TGTGCCACCAGTGACTGGGACAGAATCAATGAGCAGTTCTTC. Residues: CATSDWDRINEQFF.

The rearrangement joins TRBV20-1 to TRBJ2-1; a possible D gene is TRBD1 (7 bases). The germline V and J ends were trimmed by 5 bases and 7 bases, with 12 bases remaining between them. From germline, CDR1 is DFQATT and CDR2 SNEGSKA (reference sequence). This CDR3 contains 12 residues. CDR3 amino acids: CSARPGGNEQFF. CDR3 in DNA: TGCAGTGCTCGCCCAGGGGGGAATGAGCAGTTCTTC.

This sequence joins TRBV7-9 and TRBJ2-1; 16 bases align to TRBD2. Germline V lookup: CDR1 SEHNR, CDR2 FQNEAQ (reference sequence). The CDR3 consists of 19 residues. The V and J ends lost 5 bases and 0 bases, in that order; junction bases with no gene match: 7. CDR3 in DNA: TGTGCCAGCAGCGACACGGGACTAGCGGGAGGGAGCTCCTACAATGAGCAGTTCTTC. Protein sequence: CASSDTGLAGGSSYNEQFF. The complete variable domain, with remaining parts taken from reference TRBV7-9 and TRBJ2-1, reads DTGVSQNPRHKITKRGQNVTFRCDPISEHNRLYWYRQTLGQGPEFLTYFQNEAQLEKSRLLSDRFSAERPKGSFSTLEIQRTEQGDSAMYLCASSDTGLAGGSSYNEQFFGPGTRLTVL.

This clonotype was found a few times. V is TRBV7-6 and J is TRBJ2-6, with D tentatively TRBD2 (5 bases). Trimming removed 8 bases from V and 0 bases from J, with 11 bases in between. The CDR3 consists of 15 residues. The germline gives CDR1 SGHVS, CDR2 FNYEAQ. The CDR3 DNA follows: TGTGCCAGCCGCGGGTCCTACTCTGGGGCCAACGTCCTGACTTTC. It specifies CASRGSYSGANVLTF.